A selection of T cell receptor beta chains follows, all from one sample in a study of blood T cells in healthy people across ages. TCRdb re-called the 5' RACE reads through MiXCR, storing one row per CDR3 protein. The sample contains 800,000 to 1,300,000 distinct CDR3 sequences, 20% to 25% of which appear only once. These sequences were also reported in another study, on T cells of mothers and their children.

The sequenced material came from blood. Receptors originate from a girl aged 2 to 10 in good health. CDR3s include the opening cysteine and the closing phenylalanine or tryptophan. The D gene is left open where the match is weak. A row's size may be missing; if present it is once, few, many or a size class.

J gene: TRBJ2-3
V gene: TRBV7-9
clone size: NA
D gene: TRBD2
CDR3 protein: CASSTPSHLGLDTDTQYF
CDR3 DNA: TGTGCCAGCAGCACACCTTCTCATCTGGGACTAGACACAGATACGCAGTATTTT

J gene: TRBJ2-7
V gene: TRBV20-1
clone size: NA
D gene: NA
CDR3 protein: CSVGYEQYF
CDR3 DNA: TGCAGTGTTGGTTACGAGCAGTACTTC

J gene: TRBJ1-2
V gene: TRBV20-1
clone size: NA
D gene: TRBD1
CDR3 protein: CSAKPAGDSNYGYTF
CDR3 DNA: TGCAGTGCCAAACCCGCGGGGGACAGTAACTATGGCTACACCTTC

J gene: TRBJ2-4
V gene: TRBV27
clone size: NA
D gene: TRBD1
CDR3 protein: CASSKLPSDRGRNIQYF
CDR3 DNA: TGTGCCAGCAGTAAATTACCTTCCGACAGGGGAAGGAACATTCAGTACTTC

J gene: TRBJ1-2
V gene: TRBV7-9
clone size: NA
D gene: NA
CDR3 protein: CASSLSKKSYGYTF
CDR3 DNA: TGTGCCAGCAGCTTATCAAAAAAAAGCTATGGCTACACCTTC

J gene: TRBJ2-6
V gene: TRBV7-8
clone size: few
D gene: TRBD1
CDR3 protein: CASSGRRDSASGANVLTF
CDR3 DNA: TGTGCCAGCAGCGGACGACGGGACAGCGCGAGTGGGGCCAACGTCCTGACTTTC

J gene: TRBJ1-3
V gene: TRBV14
clone size: few
D gene: NA
CDR3 protein: CASSLYGARGGNTIYF
CDR3 DNA: TGTGCCAGCAGCCTGTATGGGGCGAGAGGTGGAAACACCATATATTTT

J gene: TRBJ2-3
V gene: TRBV27
clone size: NA
D gene: NA
CDR3 protein: CASRKGDTQYF
CDR3 DNA: TGTGCCAGCCGAAAAGGGGATACGCAGTATTTT

J gene: TRBJ2-1
V gene: TRBV7-8
clone size: few
D gene: TRBD2
CDR3 protein: CASSLTRGGWDNEQFF
CDR3 DNA: TGTGCCAGCAGCTTAACGCGGGGGGGCTGGGACAATGAGCAGTTCTTC

J gene: TRBJ2-3
V gene: TRBV10-1
clone size: NA
D gene: NA
CDR3 protein: CASSVGGWGTDTQYF
CDR3 DNA: TGCGCCAGCAGTGTCGGGGGATGGGGGACAGATACGCAGTATTTT

J gene: TRBJ1-3
V gene: TRBV29-1
clone size: NA
D gene: NA
CDR3 protein: CSGSSGNTIYF
CDR3 DNA: TGCAGCGGTTCCTCTGGAAACACCATATATTTT

J gene: TRBJ2-5
V gene: TRBV27
clone size: NA
D gene: NA
CDR3 protein: CASTYTDGGETQYF
CDR3 DNA: TGTGCCAGCACCTATACCGACGGAGGAGAGACCCAGTACTTC

J gene: TRBJ1-2
V gene: TRBV11-2
clone size: few
D gene: NA
CDR3 protein: CASSLATYGYTF
CDR3 DNA: TGTGCCAGCAGCTTAGCCACCTATGGCTACACCTTC

J gene: TRBJ1-4
V gene: TRBV4-1
clone size: few
D gene: NA
CDR3 protein: CASSHPRHTLDEKLFF
CDR3 DNA: TGCGCCAGCAGCCATCCTAGACATACCCTTGATGAAAAACTGTTTTTT

J gene: TRBJ2-2
V gene: TRBV2
clone size: NA
D gene: NA
CDR3 protein: CASWATGELFF
CDR3 DNA: TGTGCCAGCTGGGCCACCGGGGAGCTGTTTTTT

J gene: TRBJ1-2
V gene: TRBV6-5
clone size: NA
D gene: NA
CDR3 protein: CASSPLQGYGFGYTF
CDR3 DNA: TGTGCCAGCAGTCCCTTACAGGGTTACGGTTTTGGCTACACCTTC

J gene: TRBJ1-3
V gene: TRBV12-3/TRBV12-4
clone size: few
D gene: NA
CDR3 protein: CASSPMTGGYGNTIYF
CDR3 DNA: TGTGCCAGCAGTCCAATGACGGGGGGTTACGGAAACACCATATATTTT

J gene: TRBJ2-7
V gene: TRBV7-6
clone size: NA
D gene: TRBD2
CDR3 protein: CASSFAGGVYEQYF
CDR3 DNA: TGTGCCAGCAGCTTCGCGGGAGGCGTCTACGAGCAGTACTTC

J gene: TRBJ1-1
V gene: TRBV28
clone size: few
D gene: NA
CDR3 protein: CASTGGAMNTEAFF
CDR3 DNA: TGTGCCAGCACCGGGGGGGCAATGAACACTGAAGCTTTCTTT

J gene: TRBJ2-7
V gene: TRBV28
clone size: few
D gene: TRBD2
CDR3 protein: CASSFVLAGAYEQYF
CDR3 DNA: TGTGCCAGCAGTTTTGTGTTAGCGGGGGCCTACGAGCAGTACTTC

J gene: TRBJ2-5
V gene: TRBV7-9
clone size: few
D gene: NA
CDR3 protein: CASSLTQLQETQYF
CDR3 DNA: TGTGCCAGCAGCTTAACCCAGTTACAAGAGACCCAGTACTTC

J gene: TRBJ1-2
V gene: TRBV7-3
clone size: few
D gene: TRBD1
CDR3 protein: CASSLRTGVGYTF
CDR3 DNA: TGTGCCAGCAGCTTAAGGACAGGGGTTGGCTACACCTTC

J gene: TRBJ1-4
V gene: TRBV15
clone size: NA
D gene: NA
CDR3 protein: CATSRDQSEGEKLFF
CDR3 DNA: TGTGCCACCAGCAGAGATCAATCGGAGGGAGAAAAACTGTTTTTT

J gene: TRBJ1-2
V gene: TRBV29-1
clone size: NA
D gene: TRBD1
CDR3 protein: CSVRGQGLIINYGYTF
CDR3 DNA: TGCAGCGTTAGGGGGCAGGGTTTGATTATTAACTATGGCTACACCTTC

J gene: TRBJ2-7
V gene: TRBV28
clone size: many
D gene: TRBD1
CDR3 protein: CASSPGTGEYEQYF
CDR3 DNA: TGTGCCAGCAGCCCCGGGACAGGGGAATACGAGCAGTACTTC

J gene: TRBJ1-5
V gene: TRBV11-1
clone size: few
D gene: NA
CDR3 protein: CASSSTRNQPQHF
CDR3 DNA: TGTGCCAGCAGCTCAACACGGAATCAGCCCCAGCATTTT

J gene: TRBJ1-2
V gene: TRBV28
clone size: few
D gene: TRBD1
CDR3 protein: CASRGTEDYGYTF
CDR3 DNA: TGTGCCAGCAGAGGGACAGAGGACTATGGCTACACCTTC

J gene: TRBJ1-1
V gene: TRBV10-3
clone size: NA
D gene: NA
CDR3 protein: CAISRGEGAFF
CDR3 DNA: TGTGCCATCAGTCGGGGGGAGGGAGCTTTCTTT

J gene: TRBJ2-5
V gene: TRBV5-5
clone size: NA
D gene: TRBD2
CDR3 protein: CASSLEPSGRAKETQYF
CDR3 DNA: TGTGCCAGCAGCTTGGAGCCTAGCGGGAGGGCCAAGGAGACCCAGTACTTC

J gene: TRBJ2-3
V gene: TRBV11-2
clone size: NA
D gene: NA
CDR3 protein: CASSLLPLDTQYF
CDR3 DNA: TGTGCCAGCAGCCTCCTTCCGTTAGATACGCAGTATTTT

J gene: TRBJ1-1
V gene: TRBV6-2/TRBV6-3
clone size: many
D gene: TRBD1
CDR3 protein: CASSRLYRGNTEAFF
CDR3 DNA: TGTGCCAGCAGTAGACTGTACAGGGGGAACACTGAAGCTTTCTTT

J gene: TRBJ2-7
V gene: TRBV27
clone size: many
D gene: NA
CDR3 protein: CASSFRDNYEQYF
CDR3 DNA: TGTGCCAGCAGTTTTAGGGACAACTACGAGCAGTACTTC

J gene: TRBJ2-1
V gene: TRBV7-9
clone size: NA
D gene: NA
CDR3 protein: CASSLGGGTSRFNEQFF
CDR3 DNA: TGTGCCAGCAGCTTAGGGGGAGGGACATCCCGGTTCAATGAGCAGTTCTTC

J gene: TRBJ2-7
V gene: TRBV7-3
clone size: few
D gene: NA
CDR3 protein: CASSLYGGRVEQYF
CDR3 DNA: TGTGCCAGCAGCTTATACGGGGGGCGAGTTGAGCAGTACTTC

J gene: TRBJ1-4
V gene: TRBV28
clone size: NA
D gene: NA
CDR3 protein: CASSSPSEVGQTNEKLFF
CDR3 DNA: TGTGCCAGCAGTTCCCCCTCTGAGGTGGGCCAAACTAATGAAAAACTGTTTTTT

J gene: TRBJ1-1
V gene: TRBV10-3
clone size: NA
D gene: NA
CDR3 protein: CAISGAGPGWEAFF
CDR3 DNA: TGTGCCATCAGTGGAGCCGGGCCTGGTTGGGAAGCTTTCTTT

J gene: TRBJ2-3
V gene: TRBV20-1
clone size: NA
D gene: TRBD2
CDR3 protein: CSVRSGLAGADTQYF
CDR3 DNA: TGCAGTGTCCGGTCGGGACTAGCGGGGGCAGATACGCAGTATTTT

J gene: TRBJ1-4
V gene: TRBV5-5
clone size: NA
D gene: TRBD1
CDR3 protein: CASSLTSGQELFF
CDR3 DNA: TGTGCCAGCAGCCTTACTAGTGGACAGGAACTGTTTTTT

J gene: TRBJ1-1
V gene: TRBV29-1
clone size: many
D gene: NA
CDR3 protein: CSVGGDREAFF
CDR3 DNA: TGCAGCGTTGGGGGCGACAGGGAAGCTTTCTTT

J gene: TRBJ1-2
V gene: TRBV12-3/TRBV12-4
clone size: NA
D gene: NA
CDR3 protein: CASSSGGQSYGYTF
CDR3 DNA: TGTGCCAGCAGCTCGGGAGGACAGTCCTATGGCTACACCTTC

J gene: TRBJ2-7
V gene: TRBV12-3/TRBV12-4
clone size: NA
D gene: NA
CDR3 protein: CASSPDTSYEQYF
CDR3 DNA: TGTGCCAGCAGTCCAGACACCTCCTACGAGCAGTACTTC

J gene: TRBJ1-4
V gene: TRBV6-5
clone size: NA
D gene: NA
CDR3 protein: CASSYEGRREKLFF
CDR3 DNA: TGTGCCAGCAGTTACGAAGGACGGAGGGAAAAACTGTTTTTT